The 5 T cell receptor beta chains reported below all come from one sample, sequenced in a study of beta chain features in type 1 diabetes. Findings and limits, study-wide: All four CD4+ subsets from Type 1 diabetes patients carried moderately but significantly shorter TCRB CDR3s.

Their antigens remain unidentified. The sequenced template was cDNA made from the entire isolated RNA. Libraries were prepared by immunoSEQ multiplex PCR; TCRdb keeps only in-frame clonotypes and omits some of them. Here the sample spans approximately 600,000 clones, roughly an eighth being singletons. The specimen sequenced was naive CD4+ T cells from blood. The receptors derive from a young man with type 1 diabetes.

This clone turned up a few times. The chain combines TRBV10-1 with TRBJ2-7, with TRBD1 identical over 9 bases. CDR1 and CDR2 (germline): WNHNN, SYGVQD (reference sequence). The CDR3 runs 15 residues. With 6 bases clipped from V and 6 bases from J, the junction kept 12 bases outside the gene matches. This chain's CDR3 is CASSDPGQGISEQYF. In nucleotides, the CDR3 is TGCGCCAGCAGCGACCCGGGACAGGGAATTTCCGAGCAGTACTTC.

The chain joins TRBV6-5 to TRBJ1-6; D unresolved. This CDR3 has 16 residues. The V end lost 3 bases, the J end lost 4 bases, and 13 bases lay between the germline ends. CDR1 and CDR2 from the germline V gene are MNHEY and SVGAGI. CDR3 sequence reads: CASSYSTLRYNSPLHF. The CDR3 DNA sequence: TGTGCCAGCAGTTATTCTACTTTGAGGTATAATTCACCCCTCCACTTT.

The chain combines TRBV4-3 with TRBJ1-2; possibly TRBD1 for D (6 bases). The germline CDR1 and CDR2 sequences are LGHNA and YSLEER. The CDR3 length is 17 residues. V gave up 0 bases and J gave up 0 bases, with 14 bases separating them. The CDR3 coding sequence is TGCGCCAGCAGCCAAGATTGGGACATGGGGGCTAACTATGGCTACACCTTC. This encodes CASSQDWDMGANYGYTF.

The chain joins TRBV19 to TRBJ2-7; 11 bases line up with TRBD1. The CDR3 is made up of 13 amino acids. Germline V CDR1 and CDR2: LNHDA, SQIVND (reference sequence). The J segment lost 5 bases and the V segment lost 9 bases, leaving 6 bases of the junction unmatched. The CDR3 sequence: CASGDRGYDEQYF. For the CDR3, the DNA is TGTGCCAGCGGGGACAGGGGGTACGACGAGCAGTACTTC. Full variable domain (missing parts from reference TRBV19 and TRBJ2-7): DGGITQSPKYLFRKEGQNVTLSCEQNLNHDAMYWYRQDPGQGLRLIYYSQIVNDFQKGDIAEGYSVSREKKESFPLTVTSAQKNPTAFYLCASGDRGYDEQYFGPGTRLTVT.

The V call is TRBV7-6, the J call TRBJ1-4; unclear D gene. CDR1 and CDR2 from the germline V gene are SGHVS and FNYEAQ. The ends were cut back, 1 base at V and 7 bases at J, with 10 bases in the middle. The CDR3 has 14 residues. CDR3 nucleotides: TGTGCCAGCAGCTTAGAAAGCCGGCGTGAAAAACTGTTTTTT. This encodes CASSLESRREKLFF.